This T cell receptor (beta chain) was recorded in a study of response to subunit inactivated influenza vaccine (dated by TCRdb to about 2018). For context, the study as a whole: Deep quantitative T cell receptor repertoire profiling was used in the study to track responses to a trivalent subunit inactivated influenza vaccine.

The CDR3, cysteine through phenylalanine, is 13 amino acids long. The entry retains the CDR3 DNA only, 39 bases that are in frame from base 1. Per the germline V gene (reference sequence), DFQATT is the CDR1 and SNEGSKA is the CDR2. The germline ends are 10 bases apart after V is trimmed by 6 bases and J by 2 bases. Study-level results and caveats: It was suggested by the authors that each seasonal influenza vaccination may recruit only a limited number of new T cells.

The library was made by RT-PCR. The sequencer was an Illumina HiSeq 2500. The raw public reads went through TCRdb reprocessing: fastp at Q25, MiXCR clone calling, in-frame beta chains kept. Records with the same CDR3 protein are collapsed into one entry carrying the most frequent genes and DNA. Recorded for this sample are about 190,000 distinct CDR3 sequences; approximately 15% of them occurred a single time. The ten largest clones add up to approximately 24% of the sample. Concerning this clonotype itself: Its antigen target is currently unknown. Base qualities are missing; no much larger clone stands one base away.

The specimen was CD8+ T cells sorted from PBMCs, collected roughly 5 days after vaccination. The sequence was collected from a man aged 45-65 years who received an inactivated influenza vaccine. Donor details come from another sample of the same person, matched by shared clones. The chain is assembled from TRBV20-1 and TRBJ2-2, with a tentative D gene TRBD1 over 5 matching bases. The DNA sequence is given as TGCAGTGCATTACAGGACAACACCGGGGAGCTGTTTTTT. Translated, this gives CSALQDNTGELFF.